A single sample gave rise to the 5 T cell receptor beta chains below, sequenced in a study of blood T cell repertoires in COVID-19 (dated by TCRdb to the early 2020s). Library creation used the immunoSEQ multiplex PCR assay. TCRdb's version of the immuneACCESS table is confined to in-frame rearrangements and falls short of the full clone set. An unresolved V gene accounts for under half of the shortfall where checked; the remainder is of unknown origin. A total of 120,000 to 150,000 clones appear in this sample, 84% of them only once. The biggest ten clones account for around 5% of the sample. Sequencing was performed on peripheral blood. These receptors came from a human donor in a cohort sampled during active COVID-19.

V gene TRBV5-1 combines with J gene TRBJ2-3; a possible D gene is TRBD1 (5 bases). V was clipped by 0 bases and J by 0 bases, with 14 bases between them. The CDR3 sequence is 17 residues long. Germline lookup yields CDR1 SGHRS and CDR2 YFSETQ. CDR3 in DNA: TGCGCCAGCAGCTTGGGCCGCAGGGAATTGAGCACAGATACGCAGTATTTT. As protein: CASSLGRRELSTDTQYF.

This clone was recorded once. The chain links TRBV6-5 to TRBJ2-1, with D tentatively TRBD2 (6 bases). V gave up 8 bases and J gave up 7 bases, with 15 bases separating them. This CDR3 comprises 13 residues. CDR1 and CDR2 from the germline V gene are MNHEY and SVGAGI. DNA of the CDR3: TGTGCCAGCGAGCGGCGGGCGGGGAATGAGCAGTTCTTC. It yields the protein CASERRAGNEQFF.

V and J are TRBV9 and TRBJ1-3, with D unresolved. The CDR3 is 15 amino acids. Germline CDR1 reads SGDLS; CDR2 reads YYNGEE. Between the trimmed V and J ends, which lost 0 bases and 2 bases, there was a span of 9 bases. As DNA, the CDR3 is TGTGCCAGCAGCGTAGGAAAGGGAGCTGGAAACACCATATATTTT. This codes for CASSVGKGAGNTIYF.

The table lists this clone with a count of one. The genes are TRBV11-2 and TRBJ2-5; weak D call: TRBD2 (6 bases). Germline CDR1 reads SGHAT; CDR2 reads FQNNGV. The germline V and J ends were trimmed by 3 bases and 1 base, with 6 bases remaining between them. This CDR3 comprises 13 residues. As DNA, the CDR3 is TGTGCCAGCAGCTTGGGGGGCCAAGAGACCCAGTACTTC. Its translation is CASSLGGQETQYF. The full variable domain, its missing parts supplied by reference TRBV11-2 and TRBJ2-5, is EAGVAQSPRYKIIEKRQSVAFWCNPISGHATLYWYQQILGQGPKLLIQFQNNGVVDDSQLPKDRFSAERLKGVDSTLKIQPAKLEDSAVYLCASSLGGQETQYFGPGTRLLVL.

V is TRBV5-1 and J is TRBJ1-3, with 9 bases that match TRBD1. Trimming took 4 bases from V and 4 from J; bases not matched to a gene: 6. Looked up from germline, CDR1 is SGHRS and CDR2 is YFSETQ. The CDR3 is 15 residues long. CDR3 loop: CASSQRTGDGNTIYF. The CDR3 DNA is TGCGCCAGCAGCCAAAGGACAGGGGACGGAAACACCATATATTTT.